The table lists the clone carrying this TCR beta chain with a few counts. Its antigen is undetermined. The sample comes from a study of blood T cells in healthy people across ages. Study context: Researchers report that template switching captured about one barcoded beta molecule per two T cells. General study points: Aged donors had fewer naive CD4+ cells and lower diversity than long-lived donors. Unsorted PBMCs blocked a conclusive comparison of naive and antigen-experienced cells. A strong correlation was seen between TCR beta diversity and naive T cell percentage.

The CDR3 runs 15 residues. Looked up from germline, CDR1 is MRHNA and CDR2 is SNTAGT. Between the trimmed V and J ends, which lost 4 bases and 8 bases, there was a span of 18 bases. Next came a second PCR, run for roughly 6 to 11 cycles, which used a sample-barcoded 5' primer along with a J-beta primer mix. TCRdb redid the calling of the 5' RACE reads with MiXCR, one entry per CDR3 protein. This table has about 320,000 distinct CDR3 sequences, 25% to 30% appearing once. Sequencing was done on a sample of blood. This chain connects TRBV6-4 to TRBJ2-1; D is possibly TRBD1 or TRBD2 (7 bases each). The sequence derives from an older woman in good health. The CDR3 DNA reads as TGTGCCAGCAGTGTCCAGGGGGGGGGGATCCATGAGCAGTTCTTC. This encodes CASSVQGGGIHEQFF.